This TCR beta chain was retrieved from a study of blood T cells in healthy people across ages. Regarding the study as a whole: Roughly linearly, TCR beta diversity per million T cells fell as age increased.

Primers used in a second PCR of about 6 to 12 cycles were a sample-barcoded 5' primer and a J-beta primer mix. TCRdb itself ran the 5' RACE reads through MiXCR, one entry per CDR3 protein. The repertoire holds around 900,000 distinct CDR3 sequences, with about 53% as singletons. Per the germline V gene, CDR1 is SNHLY and CDR2 is FYNNEI. The CDR3 consists of 14 residues. V lost 8 bases and J 2 bases, leaving 16 bases between the germline ends. This clonotype was counted once. The antigen remains unidentified. The sample taken for sequencing was blood. The gene calls are TRBV2 and TRBJ2-7; no clear D gene. This clonotype was sampled from a woman aged 60 to 75 in good health. Written as DNA, the CDR3 is TGTGCCAGCGGAAACCGGGTCCATACCTACGAGCAGTACTTC. It yields the protein CASGNRVHTYEQYF.